This T cell receptor beta chain was captured in a study of T cell clonality in common variable immunodeficiency. This CDR3 has 14 amino acids. Germline CDR1 is MGHRA and CDR2 is YSYEKL. Trimming at V came to 6 bases and at J to 6 bases, leaving 7 bases not matched to a gene. Most patients and controls had Caucasian heritage. This clone was recorded many times. The CDR3 extends 3 residues past the end of the read, so its final part is completed from the germline J gene. The method was immunoSEQ multiplex PCR; TCRdb's version includes in-frame clones alone and lacks a portion of them. The repertoire has roughly 34,000 clones, none seen only once; the ten largest take around 0.87%.

The source material was peripheral blood mononuclear cells. V and J are TRBV4-1 and TRBJ2-7, with 11 bases identical to TRBD2. The receptor comes from a person aged 18 to 75 in good health. CDR3 DNA (partial): TGCGCCAGCAGACGGACTAGCGGGTTTTCCGAG. It codes for CASRRTSGFSE. The whole CDR3 is CASRRTSGFSEQYF.